This entry is about one TCR beta chain. Antigen unknown. From germline, CDR1 is MGHDK and CDR2 SYGVNS. The CDR3 has 16 residues. V was shortened by 3 bases and J by 4 bases, with 18 bases between the two germline ends. These data come from a study of T-cell memory formation after mild COVID-19. Background on the study: Most TCR clusters belonged to a single donor.

MiXCR, applied by TCRdb to the 5' RACE reads, yields one record per CDR3 protein. The sample includes 550,000 to 600,000 distinct CDR3 sequences, approximately 15% of them seen just once. Study results and caveats: A balance of CD4 and CD8 characterized clones contracting day 15 to 85, whereas later expanders leaned CD4+. Detection of some responders pre-infection suggested pre-existing cross-reactive memory T cells participated. Whether day 37 second-wave clones are SARS-CoV-2-specific was not confirmed.

The sample consisted of PBMCs or a T cell subset sorted from them (not recorded which). The receptor was isolated from an adult woman who had mild COVID-19 (a few samples of this study predate the infection). Cell type and time point are not known. The genes are TRBV25-1 and TRBJ1-2, with D possibly TRBD1 on 6 matching bases. The CDR3 spells CASSEVLAGGSYGYTF. DNA for the CDR3: TGTGCCAGCAGTGAGGTTTTGGCGGGGGGCAGCTATGGCTACACCTTC.